This passage covers 9 T cell receptor beta chains from one sample sequenced in a study of blood T cell repertoires in COVID-19. The assay was immunoSEQ multiplex PCR, and TCRdb's table has in-frame clones only and misses some. The sample yields 150,000 to 200,000 clones, 75% to 90% seen once. Sequences were obtained from PBMCs or T cells enriched from blood (not recorded which). The receptors shown here come from a woman younger than 30 who had recovered from COVID-19.

This chain joins TRBV27 and TRBJ1-1; D might be TRBD1 (6 bases). The germline V gene encodes CDR1 MNHEY and CDR2 SMNVEV (reference sequence). This CDR3 is built from 13 residues. Trimming pared 3 bases from V and 6 bases from J, leaving 11 bases between. In nucleotides, the CDR3 is TGTGCCAGCAGTTTGGGCAGGGGCGCTGAAGCTTTCTTT. Protein product: CASSLGRGAEAFF.

The chain combines TRBV5-8 with TRBJ1-2, with a tentative D call TRBD1 (5 bases). Germline V gene sequence: CDR1 SGHTS, CDR2 YDEGEE. This CDR3 has 14 residues. V gave up 1 base and J gave up 4 bases, with 11 bases separating them. The CDR3: CASSLKGLGYGYTF. As DNA, the CDR3 is TGTGCCAGCAGCTTGAAGGGGTTGGGCTATGGCTACACCTTC.

The V call is TRBV27, the J call TRBJ1-5, with 9 bases identical to TRBD1. V lost 4 bases and J lost 7; bases outside the gene matches: 8. The CDR3 is 15 amino acids. CDR1 is MNHEY, CDR2 SMNVEV, per germline (reference sequence). CDR3 amino acids: CASSSRDRVRQPQHF. The CDR3 DNA is TGTGCCAGCAGTTCCCGGGACAGGGTAAGGCAGCCCCAGCATTTT.

The V gene is TRBV6-5, the J gene TRBJ1-6; a possible D gene is TRBD1 (6 bases). Germline V gives CDR1 MNHEY, CDR2 SVGAGI. This CDR3 has 15 residues. V lost 2 bases, J lost 5 bases, and 10 bases lay in between. The CDR3 loop is CASSYTRQDNSPLHF. In DNA form, the CDR3 reads TGTGCCAGCAGTTACACGCGACAGGATAATTCACCCCTCCACTTT.

The genes are TRBV5-1 and TRBJ2-7; a possible D gene is TRBD1 (6 bases). Germline CDR1 and CDR2: SGHRS and YFSETQ. This CDR3 spans 14 amino acids. V was trimmed by 0 bases and J by 3 bases, leaving 10 bases between them. The CDR3 spells CASSLAVQGYEQYF. The CDR3 DNA is TGCGCCAGCAGCTTGGCCGTACAGGGCTACGAGCAGTACTTC.

This chain links TRBV19 with TRBJ2-7; D is perhaps TRBD2 (6 bases). CDR3 length equals 15 residues. Trimming stripped 3 bases from V and 4 bases from J, with 16 bases between. Per germline, CDR1 LNHDA and CDR2 SQIVND (reference sequence). The CDR3 loop reads CASSIVAGSSYEQYF. CDR3 DNA sequence: TGTGCCAGTAGTATCGTAGCCGGGAGTAGTTACGAGCAGTACTTC.

In its sample, this clone was seen a few times. V and J are TRBV4-1 and TRBJ2-7; 7 bases are shared with TRBD1. V lost 3 bases to trimming and J lost 2 bases; unmatched junction nucleotides: 10. From germline, CDR1 is MGHRA and CDR2 YSYEKL. The CDR3 is 16 amino acids. The CDR3 coding sequence is TGCGCCAGCAGCCAGGTAACAGGGGAAGGGGCCTACGAGCAGTACTTC. Translated: CASSQVTGEGAYEQYF.

The chain carries TRBV14 and TRBJ2-2; 11 bases are a match to TRBD2. The V gene's germline CDR1 is SGHDN and CDR2 FVKESK. CDR3 length: 17 residues. Trimming took 4 bases from V and 0 from J; bases not matched to a gene: 4. The CDR3 region is CASSPVAGGPNTGELFF. Written as DNA, the CDR3 is TGTGCCAGCAGCCCGGTAGCGGGAGGGCCGAACACCGGGGAGCTGTTTTTT.

The chain links TRBV28 to TRBJ1-1, with D uncertain. V dropped 9 bases and J dropped 2 bases, with 19 bases sitting between them. The V gene's germline CDR1 is MDHEN and CDR2 SYDVKM. The CDR3 has 15 amino acids. The CDR3 DNA is TGTGCCAGTGAGTCCAGAGCGACGGAAAACACTGAAGCTTTCTTT. Protein product: CASESRATENTEAFF.